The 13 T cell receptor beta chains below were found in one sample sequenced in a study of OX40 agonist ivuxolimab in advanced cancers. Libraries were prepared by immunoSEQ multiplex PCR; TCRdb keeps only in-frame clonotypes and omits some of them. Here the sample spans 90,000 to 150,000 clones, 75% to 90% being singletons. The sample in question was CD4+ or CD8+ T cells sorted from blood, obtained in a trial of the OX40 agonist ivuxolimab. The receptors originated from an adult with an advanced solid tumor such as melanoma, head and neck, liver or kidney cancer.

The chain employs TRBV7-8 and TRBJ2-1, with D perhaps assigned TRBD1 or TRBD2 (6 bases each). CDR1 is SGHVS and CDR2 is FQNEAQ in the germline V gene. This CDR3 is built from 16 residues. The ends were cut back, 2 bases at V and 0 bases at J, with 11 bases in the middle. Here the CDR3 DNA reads TGTGCCAGCAGCTTAAATACGGGGGCCTCCTACAATGAGCAGTTCTTC. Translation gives CASSLNTGASYNEQFF.

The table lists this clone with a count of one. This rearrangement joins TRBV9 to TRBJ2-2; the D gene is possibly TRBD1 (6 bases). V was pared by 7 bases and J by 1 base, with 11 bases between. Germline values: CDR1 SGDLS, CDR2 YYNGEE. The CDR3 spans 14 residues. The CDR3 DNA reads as TGTGCCAGCGGCAGGGGACAGAACACCGGGGAGCTGTTTTTT. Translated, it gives CASGRGQNTGELFF.

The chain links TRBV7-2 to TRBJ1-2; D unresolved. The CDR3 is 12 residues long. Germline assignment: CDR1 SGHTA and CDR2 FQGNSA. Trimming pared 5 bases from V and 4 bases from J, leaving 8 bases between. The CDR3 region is CASSLVGYGYTF. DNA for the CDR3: TGTGCCAGCAGCCTAGTCGGCTATGGCTACACCTTC.

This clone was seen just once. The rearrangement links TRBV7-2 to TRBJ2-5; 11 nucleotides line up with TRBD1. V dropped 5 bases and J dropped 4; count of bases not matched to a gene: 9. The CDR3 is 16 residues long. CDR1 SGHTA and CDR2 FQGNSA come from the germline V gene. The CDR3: CASSTPSGTGGETQYF. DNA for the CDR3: TGTGCCAGCAGCACACCTTCCGGGACAGGGGGAGAGACCCAGTACTTC.

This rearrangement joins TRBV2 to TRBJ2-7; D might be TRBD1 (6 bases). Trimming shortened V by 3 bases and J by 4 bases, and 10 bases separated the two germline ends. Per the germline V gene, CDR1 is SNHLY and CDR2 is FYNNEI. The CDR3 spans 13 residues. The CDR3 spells CASSEGALYEQYF. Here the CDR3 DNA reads TGTGCCAGCAGTGAGGGGGCTCTGTACGAGCAGTACTTC.

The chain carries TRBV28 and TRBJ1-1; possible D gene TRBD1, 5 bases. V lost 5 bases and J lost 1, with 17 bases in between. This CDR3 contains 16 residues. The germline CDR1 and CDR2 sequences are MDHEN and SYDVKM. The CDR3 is CASSPRQPDRNTEAFF. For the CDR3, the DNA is TGTGCCAGCAGTCCTCGACAGCCTGATCGGAACACTGAAGCTTTCTTT.

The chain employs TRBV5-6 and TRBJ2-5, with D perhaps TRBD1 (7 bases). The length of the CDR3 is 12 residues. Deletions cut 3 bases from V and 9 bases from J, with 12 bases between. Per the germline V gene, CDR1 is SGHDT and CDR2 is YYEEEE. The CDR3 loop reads CASSSTGEAQYF. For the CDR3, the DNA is TGTGCCAGCAGCTCCACAGGGGAGGCCCAGTACTTC.

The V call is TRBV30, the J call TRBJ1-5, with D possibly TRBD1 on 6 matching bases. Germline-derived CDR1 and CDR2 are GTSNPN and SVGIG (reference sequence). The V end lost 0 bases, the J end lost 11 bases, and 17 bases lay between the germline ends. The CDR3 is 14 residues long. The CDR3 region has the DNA TGTGCCTGGAGTGTAGGCCAGGGGAGGTCAGCCCAGCATTTT. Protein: CAWSVGQGRSAQHF.

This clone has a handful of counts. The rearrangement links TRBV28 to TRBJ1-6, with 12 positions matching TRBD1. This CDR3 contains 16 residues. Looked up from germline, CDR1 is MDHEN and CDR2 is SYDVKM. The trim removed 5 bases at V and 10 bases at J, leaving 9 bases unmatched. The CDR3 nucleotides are TGTGCCAGCAGTAAGGGACAGGGGGCGGGTTACTCACCCCTCCACTTT. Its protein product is CASSKGQGAGYSPLHF.

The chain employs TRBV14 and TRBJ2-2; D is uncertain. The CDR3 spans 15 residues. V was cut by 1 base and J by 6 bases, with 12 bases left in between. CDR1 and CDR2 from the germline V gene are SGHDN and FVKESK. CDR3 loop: CASSQGARSAGELFF. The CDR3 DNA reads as TGTGCCAGCAGCCAAGGTGCCAGATCGGCCGGGGAGCTGTTTTTT.

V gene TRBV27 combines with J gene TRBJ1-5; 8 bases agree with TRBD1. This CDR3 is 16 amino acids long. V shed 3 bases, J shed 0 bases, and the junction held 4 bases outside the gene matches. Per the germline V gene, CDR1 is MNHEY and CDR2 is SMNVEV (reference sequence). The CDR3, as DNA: TGTGCCAGCAGTTTCGGGACAGGCAATAGCAATCAGCCCCAGCATTTT. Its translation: CASSFGTGNSNQPQHF.

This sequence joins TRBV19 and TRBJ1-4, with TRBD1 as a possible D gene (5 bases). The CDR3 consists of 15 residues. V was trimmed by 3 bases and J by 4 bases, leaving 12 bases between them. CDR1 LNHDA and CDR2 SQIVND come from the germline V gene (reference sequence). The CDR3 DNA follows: TGTGCCAGTAGTATGTCGACCAGGGATAATGAAAAACTGTTTTTT. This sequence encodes CASSMSTRDNEKLFF.

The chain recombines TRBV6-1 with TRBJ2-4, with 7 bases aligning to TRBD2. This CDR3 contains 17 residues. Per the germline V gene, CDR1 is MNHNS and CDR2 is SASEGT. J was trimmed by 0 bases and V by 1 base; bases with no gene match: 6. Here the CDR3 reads CASSEGRGDGAKNIQYF. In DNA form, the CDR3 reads TGTGCCAGCAGTGAAGGCCGGGGGGACGGAGCCAAAAACATTCAGTACTTC.